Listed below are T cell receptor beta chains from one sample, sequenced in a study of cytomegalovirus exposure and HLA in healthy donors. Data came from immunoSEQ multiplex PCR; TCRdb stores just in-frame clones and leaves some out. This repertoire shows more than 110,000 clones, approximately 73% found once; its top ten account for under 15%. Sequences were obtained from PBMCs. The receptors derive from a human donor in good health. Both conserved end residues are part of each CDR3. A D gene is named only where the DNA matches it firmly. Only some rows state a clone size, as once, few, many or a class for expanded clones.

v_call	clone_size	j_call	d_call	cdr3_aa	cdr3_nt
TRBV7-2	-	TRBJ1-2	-	CASSLGADTLYGYTF	TGTGCCAGCAGCTTAGGGGCAGACACCCTCTACGGCTACACCTTC
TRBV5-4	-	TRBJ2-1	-	CASSLETGNEQFF	TGTGCCAGCAGCTTGGAAACCGGGAATGAGCAGTTCTTC
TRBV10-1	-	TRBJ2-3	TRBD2	CASSLAGGPDTQYF	TGCGCCAGCAGTCTAGCGGGAGGTCCCGATACGCAGTATTTT
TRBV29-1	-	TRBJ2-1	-	CSAPLSGHEQFF	TGCAGCGCCCCACTCAGCGGCCATGAGCAGTTCTTC
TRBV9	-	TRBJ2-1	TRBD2	CASSVAPGGLSYNEQFF	TGTGCCAGCAGCGTAGCACCGGGAGGTCTCTCCTACAATGAGCAGTTCTTC
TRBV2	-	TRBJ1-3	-	CASSEAAAEGNTIYF	TGTGCCAGCAGTGAGGCCGCGGCAGAAGGAAACACCATATATTTT
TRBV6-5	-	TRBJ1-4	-	CASSRVGEKLFF	TGTGCCAGCAGTCGTGTGGGCGAAAAACTGTTTTTT
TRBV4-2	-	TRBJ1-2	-	CASSQDISNYGYTF	TGTGCCAGCAGCCAAGATATTTCCAACTATGGCTACACCTTC
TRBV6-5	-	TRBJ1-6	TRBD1	CASTQSQGESPLHF	TGTGCCAGCACCCAGAGCCAGGGGGAGTCACCCCTCCACTTT
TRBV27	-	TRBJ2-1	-	CATQQGTPSYSYNEQFF	TGTGCCACCCAACAGGGTACTCCTTCGTACTCCTACAATGAGCAGTTCTTC
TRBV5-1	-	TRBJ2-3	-	CASSLGSGDTQYF	TGCGCCAGCAGCTTGGGGAGTGGAGATACGCAGTATTTT
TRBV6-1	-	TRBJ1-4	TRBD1	CASSQAGTGIEKLFF	TGTGCCAGCAGTCAAGCCGGGACAGGGATCGAAAAACTGTTTTTT
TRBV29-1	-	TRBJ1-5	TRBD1	CSAVTGGSNQPQHF	TGCAGCGCCGTGACAGGGGGAAGCAATCAGCCCCAGCATTTT
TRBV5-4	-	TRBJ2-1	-	CASSSTEARYYNEQFF	TGTGCCAGCAGCTCAACGGAGGCCCGCTATTACAATGAGCAGTTCTTC
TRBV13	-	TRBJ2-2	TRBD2	CASSVGPGGTGELFF	TGTGCCAGCAGCGTCGGACCCGGGGGGACCGGGGAGCTGTTTTTT
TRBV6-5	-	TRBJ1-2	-	CASILRGMYGYTF	TGTGCCAGCATTCTGAGGGGGATGTATGGCTACACCTTC
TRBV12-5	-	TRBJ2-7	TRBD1	CASGLGRDRSYEQYF	TGTGCTAGTGGTTTGGGCCGGGACAGGAGCTACGAGCAGTACTTC
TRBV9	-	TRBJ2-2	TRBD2	CASSSTSGTVGELFF	TGTGCCAGCAGCTCTACTAGCGGAACGGTCGGGGAGCTGTTTTTT
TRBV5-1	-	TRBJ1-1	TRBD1	CASSLETGSNTEAFF	TGCGCCAGCAGCTTGGAGACAGGGTCCAACACTGAAGCTTTCTTT
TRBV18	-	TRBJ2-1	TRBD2	CASSPFPLGLAANVYNEQFF	TGTGCCAGCTCACCGTTTCCCCTCGGACTAGCGGCAAACGTCTACAATGAGCAGTTCTTC
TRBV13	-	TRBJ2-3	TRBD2	CAIRGLAPDTQYF	TGTGCCATTCGAGGACTAGCTCCAGATACGCAGTATTTT
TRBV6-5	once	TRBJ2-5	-	CASSSPGLETQYF	TGTGCCAGCAGTTCCCCGGGACTAGAGACCCAGTACTTC
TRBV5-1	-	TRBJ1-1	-	CASSLASNTEAFF	TGCGCCAGCAGCTTGGCCTCGAACACTGAAGCTTTCTTT
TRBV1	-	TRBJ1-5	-	CTSSPGQAGSNQPQHF	TGCACCAGCAGCCCGGGACAGGCTGGGAGCAATCAGCCCCAGCATTTT
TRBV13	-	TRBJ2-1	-	CASSLLSEQFF	TGTGCCAGCAGCTTACTGAGTGAGCAGTTCTTC
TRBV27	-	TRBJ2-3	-	CASSLSSTDTQYF	TGTGCCAGCAGTTTGTCCTCCACAGATACGCAGTATTTT
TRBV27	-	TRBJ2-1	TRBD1	CASSIQGDEQFF	TGTGCCAGCAGTATACAGGGGGATGAGCAGTTCTTC
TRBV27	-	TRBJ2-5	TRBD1	CASSLNSGTGRWQYF	TGTGCCAGCAGTTTGAATTCCGGGACAGGCCGCTGGCAGTACTTC
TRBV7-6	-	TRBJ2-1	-	CASSEQGRQNEQFF	TGTGCCAGCAGCGAACAGGGGAGGCAGAATGAGCAGTTCTTC
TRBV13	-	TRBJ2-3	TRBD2	CASSLVPSGKSTDTQYF	TGTGCCAGCAGCTTAGTCCCTAGCGGGAAGAGCACAGATACGCAGTATTTT
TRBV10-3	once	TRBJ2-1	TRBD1	CATRDRGLYNEQFF	TGTGCCACCCGGGACAGGGGGCTGTACAATGAGCAGTTCTTC
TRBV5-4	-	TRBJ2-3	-	CASSPSGTDTQYF	TGTGCCAGCAGCCCCTCGGGGACAGATACGCAGTATTTT
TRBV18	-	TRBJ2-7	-	CASSPTLESGHEQYF	TGTGCCAGCTCACCGACCCTGGAGAGTGGCCACGAGCAGTACTTC
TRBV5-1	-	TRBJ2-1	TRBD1	CASSPRPQAGGVSYNEQFF	TGCGCCAGCAGCCCACGTCCACAGGCAGGGGGAGTCTCCTACAATGAGCAGTTCTTC
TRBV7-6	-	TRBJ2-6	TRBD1	CASSLDPGQGELSGANVLTF	TGTGCCAGCAGCTTAGATCCGGGACAGGGGGAACTCTCTGGGGCCAACGTCCTGACTTTC
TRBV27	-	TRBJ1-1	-	CASSLGQNTEAFF	TGTGCCAGCAGTTTAGGGCAGAACACTGAAGCTTTCTTT
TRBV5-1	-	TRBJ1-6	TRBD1	CASSRRGQADNSPLHF	TGCGCCAGCAGCCGGCGCGGACAGGCCGATAATTCACCCCTCCACTTT
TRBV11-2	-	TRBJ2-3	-	CASSLRRLATLTDTQYF	TGTGCCAGCAGCTTAAGGCGTCTAGCAACACTCACAGATACGCAGTATTTT
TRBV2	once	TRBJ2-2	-	CASSSPGGKGELFF	TGTGCCAGCAGTTCTCCGGGCGGGAAAGGGGAGCTGTTTTTT
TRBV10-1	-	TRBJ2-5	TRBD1	CATVQGVGETQYF	TGCGCTACCGTTCAGGGGGTGGGGGAGACCCAGTACTTC
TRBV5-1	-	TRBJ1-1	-	CASSPTETGGQTFF	TGCGCCAGCAGCCCGACCGAGACAGGCGGACAGACTTTCTTT
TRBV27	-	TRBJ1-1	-	CASSLRRNTEAFF	TGTGCCAGCAGTTTGCGGAGGAACACTGAAGCTTTCTTT
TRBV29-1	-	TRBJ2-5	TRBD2	CSVRTSGSQETQYF	TGCAGCGTACGGACTAGCGGATCACAAGAGACCCAGTACTTC
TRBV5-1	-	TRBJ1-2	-	CASSFRDFTDYTF	TGCGCCAGCAGCTTCCGGGACTTTACCGACTACACCTTC
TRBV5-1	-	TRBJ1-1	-	CASSLERGGVTEAFF	TGCGCCAGCAGCTTGGAGAGGGGGGGAGTCACTGAAGCTTTCTTT
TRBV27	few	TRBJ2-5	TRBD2	CASSPRLAGGTQYF	TGTGCCAGCAGTCCCCGACTAGCGGGAGGGACCCAGTACTTC
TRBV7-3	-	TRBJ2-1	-	CASSLNAGYNEQFF	TGTGCCAGCAGCTTAAACGCGGGGTACAATGAGCAGTTCTTC
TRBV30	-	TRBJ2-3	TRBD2	CAWSLLAGPDTQYF	TGTGCCTGGAGTTTACTAGCGGGACCAGATACGCAGTATTTT
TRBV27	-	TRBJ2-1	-	CASSFQNSNEQFF	TGTGCCAGCAGTTTCCAGAATTCCAATGAGCAGTTCTTC
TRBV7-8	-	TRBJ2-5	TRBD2	CASSLTRTSGVRQETQYF	TGTGCCAGCAGCTTAACCCGGACTAGCGGGGTGAGACAAGAGACCCAGTACTTC
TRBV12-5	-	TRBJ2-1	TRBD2	CASGLGLAGVNEQFF	TGTGCTAGTGGTTTGGGTCTAGCGGGGGTCAATGAGCAGTTCTTC
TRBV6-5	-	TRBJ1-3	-	CASSYSSLGNTIYF	TGTGCCAGCAGTTACTCTAGTTTGGGAAACACCATATATTTT
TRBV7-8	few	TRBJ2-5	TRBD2	CASSLTWTSGRGEETQYF	TGTGCCAGCAGCTTAACCTGGACTAGCGGGAGAGGTGAAGAGACCCAGTACTTC
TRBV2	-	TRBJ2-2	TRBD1	CASSPTGRDTGELFF	TGTGCCAGCAGCCCGACAGGGAGAGACACCGGGGAGCTGTTTTTT